This passage covers 10 T cell receptor beta chains from one sample sequenced in a study of blood T cell repertoires in COVID-19. The repertoire was sequenced with immunoSEQ multiplex PCR; TCRdb's copy has only in-frame clones and lacks some. The sample has roughly 160,000 clones; approximately 88% are singletons. Sequencing was done on a sample of PBMCs or T cells enriched from blood (not recorded which). Receptors were obtained from a woman aged 60-75 years who had recovered from COVID-19.

The rearrangement uses TRBV3-1 (or the pseudogene TRBV3-2) and TRBJ1-4; a weak D match, TRBD1 (5 bases). This CDR3 spans 15 amino acids. V was trimmed by 5 bases and J by 5 bases, leaving 15 bases between them. Germline CDR1 LGHDT, CDR2 YNNKEL (reference sequence). The CDR3 DNA sequence: TGTGCCAGCAGCGAACCCGGGGGTATGAATGAAAAACTGTTTTTT. Translating it yields CASSEPGGMNEKLFF.

V gene TRBV5-1 combines with J gene TRBJ2-1; the match to TRBD2 covers 7 bases. Germline V lookup: CDR1 SGHRS, CDR2 YFSETQ. This CDR3 has 15 amino acids. V lost 0 bases to trimming and J lost 4 bases; unmatched junction nucleotides: 4. The CDR3 is CASSLASGGYNEQFF. In nucleotides, the CDR3 is TGCGCCAGCAGCTTGGCTAGCGGCGGATACAATGAGCAGTTCTTC.

The genes are TRBV5-5 and TRBJ2-7; D may be TRBD1 (5 bases). The CDR3 contains 11 residues. Germline V gene sequence: CDR1 SGHKS, CDR2 YYEKEE (reference sequence). Between the trimmed V and J ends, which lost 2 bases and 12 bases, there was a span of 12 bases. The CDR3 loop reads CASSFEGATYF. CDR3 nucleotides: TGTGCCAGCAGCTTTGAAGGGGCGACGTACTTC. Filled out from reference TRBV5-5 and TRBJ2-7, the complete variable domain reads DAGVTQSPTHLIKTRGQQVTLRCSPISGHKSVSWYQQVLGQGPQFIFQYYEKEERGRGNFPDRFSARQFPNYSSELNVNALLLGDSALYLCASSFEGATYFGPGTRLTVT.

The V call is TRBV5-5, the J call TRBJ1-6; D gene unclear. Germline-derived CDR1 and CDR2 are SGHKS and YYEKEE (reference sequence). Trimming shortened V by 4 bases and J by 8 bases, and 19 bases separated the two germline ends. There are 16 residues in the CDR3. The CDR3 is CASSRERLANYSPLHF. The CDR3 DNA is TGTGCCAGCAGCCGCGAAAGACTAGCTAACTATTCACCCCTCCACTTT.

The chain links TRBV7-3 to TRBJ2-3, with TRBD1 matching over 8 bases. The V and J ends lost 3 bases and 2 bases, in that order; junction bases with no gene match: 1. CDR1 is SGHTA and CDR2 is FQGTGA in the germline V gene. There are 14 residues in the CDR3. CDR3: CASSLDRDTDTQYF. The CDR3 DNA reads as TGTGCCAGCAGCTTGGACAGGGACACAGATACGCAGTATTTT.

V usage is TRBV15 and J usage is TRBJ2-1; maybe TRBD2 (5 bases). The CDR3 extends over 15 amino acids. Looked up from germline, CDR1 is LNHNV and CDR2 is YYDKDF (reference sequence). V gave up 0 bases and J gave up 4 bases, with 10 bases separating them. The CDR3 sequence: CATSRESGLYNEQFF. CDR3 sequence (DNA): TGTGCCACCAGCAGAGAGAGCGGATTGTACAATGAGCAGTTCTTC.

This chain joins TRBV11-2 and TRBJ2-5; TRBD1 aligns across 8 bases. J lost 9 bases, V lost 0 bases, and 9 bases had no gene match. The germline V gene encodes CDR1 SGHAT and CDR2 FQNNGV. The length of the CDR3 is 15 residues. The CDR3 here is CASSLEFGVTGAQYF. CDR3 bases: TGTGCCAGCAGCTTAGAATTTGGGGTGACAGGGGCCCAGTACTTC.

The chain joins TRBV4-1 to TRBJ1-5; D not resolved. Germline CDR1 reads MGHRA; CDR2 reads YSYEKL. The germline V and J ends were trimmed by 0 bases and 3 bases, with 9 bases remaining between them. The length of the CDR3 is 15 residues. CDR3 region: CASSQEGHANQPQHF. Written as DNA, the CDR3 is TGCGCCAGCAGCCAAGAGGGCCACGCCAATCAGCCCCAGCATTTT.

The J gene is TRBJ2-5, the V gene TRBV24-1; D is perhaps TRBD2 (6 bases). V was pared by 6 bases and J by 5 bases, with 18 bases between. There are 15 residues in the CDR3. Germline CDR1 is KGHDR and CDR2 is SFDVKD. In DNA, the CDR3 is TGTGCCACCAGTTCTGCGGGGCGCGGGGAGGAGACCCAGTACTTC. As protein: CATSSAGRGEETQYF.

The chain joins TRBV5-1 to TRBJ2-5; weak D call: TRBD1 (6 bases). V was cut by 4 bases and J by 1 base, with 11 bases left in between. Per germline, CDR1 SGHRS and CDR2 YFSETQ. This CDR3 contains 14 residues. CDR3 coding DNA: TGCGCCAGCAGCACAGGACAGCCCCAAGAGACCCAGTACTTC. Translating gives CASSTGQPQETQYF.